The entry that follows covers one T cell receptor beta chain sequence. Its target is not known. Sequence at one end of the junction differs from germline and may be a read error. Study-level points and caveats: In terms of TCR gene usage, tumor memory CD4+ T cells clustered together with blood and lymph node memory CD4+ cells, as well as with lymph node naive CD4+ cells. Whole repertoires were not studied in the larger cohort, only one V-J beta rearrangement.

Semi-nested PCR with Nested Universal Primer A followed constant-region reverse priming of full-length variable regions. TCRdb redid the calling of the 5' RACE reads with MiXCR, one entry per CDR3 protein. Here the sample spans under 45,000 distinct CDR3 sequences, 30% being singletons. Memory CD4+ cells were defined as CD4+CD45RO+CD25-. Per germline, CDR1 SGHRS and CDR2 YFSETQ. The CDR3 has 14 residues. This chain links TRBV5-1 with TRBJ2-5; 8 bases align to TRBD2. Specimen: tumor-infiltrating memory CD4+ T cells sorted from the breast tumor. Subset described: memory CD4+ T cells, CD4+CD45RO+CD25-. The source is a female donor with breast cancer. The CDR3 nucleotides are TGCACCAGCAGAGACGGGAGGGCCCAAGAGACCCAGTACTTC. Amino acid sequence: CTSRDGRAQETQYF.